These T cell receptor beta chains were read from a single sample in a study of blood T cell repertoires in COVID-19. The repertoire was sequenced with immunoSEQ multiplex PCR; TCRdb's copy has only in-frame clones and lacks some. The sample shows fewer than 300,000 clones, around 89% of them seen only once. The sequenced material came from PBMCs or T cells enriched from blood (not recorded which). The receptors stem from a man aged 35 to 55 who had recovered from COVID-19. Both conserved end residues are part of each CDR3. The order of the fields is clone size, J gene, V gene, D gene, CDR3 protein. D genes are given only for firm matches. The size field is filled for only some rows; it gives once, few, many or a size class.

NA	TRBJ2-3	TRBV29-1	TRBD1	CSVLRQGAADTQYF
once	TRBJ2-2	TRBV7-8	TRBD1	CASSLPGQGNTGELFF
NA	TRBJ1-2	TRBV28	NA	CASRAPGMPNYGYTF
NA	TRBJ2-4	TRBV3-1/TRBV3-2	TRBD1	CASSQATGGGVKNIQYF
NA	TRBJ2-1	TRBV28	NA	CASSLTPAAYNEQFF
NA	TRBJ1-5	TRBV27	NA	CASSLQIRGRQHF
NA	TRBJ1-5	TRBV4-1	NA	CASSRTRSNQPQHF
NA	TRBJ1-1	TRBV10-3	NA	CAAGQLNTEAFF
once	TRBJ2-6	TRBV7-9	NA	CASSLAAGANVLTF
NA	TRBJ1-5	TRBV6-2/TRBV6-3	TRBD1	CASSKTGGGSNQPQHF
NA	TRBJ2-3	TRBV4-1	TRBD1	CASSPRQGAADTQYF
few	TRBJ2-5	TRBV6-2/TRBV6-3	TRBD2	CASSSGTPGRVAQYF
NA	TRBJ1-5	TRBV7-8	NA	CASSPNRAPFGNQPQHF
NA	TRBJ2-1	TRBV27	TRBD1	CASNWGQGARNEQFF
NA	TRBJ1-6	TRBV19	NA	CASSMIQSPLHF
few	TRBJ2-7	TRBV14	TRBD1	CASSQNRGSSYEQYF
NA	TRBJ2-1	TRBV19	TRBD2	CASRSGIASYNEQFF
NA	TRBJ2-2	TRBV2	TRBD2	CATTSTSGRIGTGELFF
NA	TRBJ2-3	TRBV5-8	NA	CASSLVAVQGADTQYF
NA	TRBJ2-7	TRBV5-1	NA	CASSLRPSQGGYEQYF
NA	TRBJ2-2	TRBV7-2	TRBD1	CASTVWGQGNTGELFF
NA	TRBJ1-6	TRBV12-1	NA	CASSAEPPRTDKGNSPLHF
NA	TRBJ2-5	TRBV5-1	NA	CASSLRETWETQYF
NA	TRBJ1-5	TRBV19	NA	CASSPSTPYQPQHF
NA	TRBJ1-3	TRBV18	NA	CASSSSTGLQNTIYF
NA	TRBJ2-7	TRBV7-8	TRBD1	CASSPRTGGILYEQYF
NA	TRBJ1-6	TRBV19	NA	CASSETGGSYNSPLHF
once	TRBJ1-5	TRBV6-5	NA	CASSRRDTNQPQHF
NA	TRBJ1-5	TRBV5-5	NA	CASSLSSNQPQHF
NA	TRBJ2-3	TRBV28	NA	CASRSNLGTDTQYF
NA	TRBJ2-2	TRBV7-9	NA	CASSSRGGAAGELFF
NA	TRBJ1-6	TRBV6-4	NA	CASGAEINSPLHF
few	TRBJ1-1	TRBV6-5	NA	CASSSLYTEAFF
NA	TRBJ2-1	TRBV6-4	TRBD2	CASSVLAANNEQFF
NA	TRBJ2-3	TRBV7-9	TRBD1	CASSNRGRGSGTDTQYF
NA	TRBJ1-1	TRBV21-1	NA	CASSKVGTGGYYTEAFF
once	TRBJ2-1	TRBV7-6	TRBD2	CASSFLAGSYNEQFF
NA	TRBJ2-5	TRBV11-3	TRBD2	CASSLEGLAGEARETQYF
NA	TRBJ2-1	TRBV5-8	NA	CASTRGSLTYNEQFF
NA	TRBJ2-1	TRBV6-5	TRBD2	CAVGRLASYNEQFF
NA	TRBJ1-1	TRBV6-5	NA	CASSQTTGNTEAFF
NA	TRBJ2-4	TRBV19	TRBD2	CASRSGSGVKNIQYF
NA	TRBJ1-5	TRBV7-8	TRBD1	CASSLGGTAIQPQHF